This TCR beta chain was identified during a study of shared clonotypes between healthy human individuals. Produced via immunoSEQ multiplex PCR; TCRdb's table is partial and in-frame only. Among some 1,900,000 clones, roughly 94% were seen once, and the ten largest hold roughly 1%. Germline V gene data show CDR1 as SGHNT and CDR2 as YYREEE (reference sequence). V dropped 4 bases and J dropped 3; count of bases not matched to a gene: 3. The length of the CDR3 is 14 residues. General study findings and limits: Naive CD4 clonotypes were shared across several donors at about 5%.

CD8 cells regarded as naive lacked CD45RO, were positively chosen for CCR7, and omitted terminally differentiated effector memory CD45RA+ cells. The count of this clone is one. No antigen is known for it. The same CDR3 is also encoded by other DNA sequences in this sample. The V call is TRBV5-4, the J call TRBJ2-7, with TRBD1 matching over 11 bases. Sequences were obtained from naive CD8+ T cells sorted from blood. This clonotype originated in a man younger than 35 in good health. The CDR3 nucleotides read TGTGCCAGCAGCCTCGGGACAGGGGGCTACGAGCAGTACTTC. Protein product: CASSLGTGGYEQYF. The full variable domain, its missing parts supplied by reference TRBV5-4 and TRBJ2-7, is ETGVTQSPTHLIKTRGQQVTLRCSSQSGHNTVSWYQQALGQGPQFIFQYYREEENGRGNFPPRFSGLQFPNYSSELNVNALELDDSALYLCASSLGTGGYEQYFGPGTRLTVT.